These T cell receptor beta chains were read from a single sample in a study of T-cell memory formation after mild COVID-19. TCRdb re-called the 5' RACE reads through MiXCR, storing one row per CDR3 protein. Among tens of thousands of distinct CDR3 sequences listed, 11% to 15% were seen once. Sequencing was performed on PBMCs or a T cell subset sorted from them (not recorded which). The receptors derive from an adult woman who had mild COVID-19 (a few samples of this study predate the infection). Cell type and time point are not known. Each CDR3 is given with its conserved first and last residue. Fields, in order: J gene, clone size, V gene, D gene, CDR3 protein, CDR3 DNA. D genes are given only for firm matches. Rows may omit the clone size; those that give it use once, few, many or a size class.

>TRBJ2-7|.|TRBV20-1|TRBD2
CSARDIAGGPYEQYF
TGCAGTGCTAGAGATATTGCGGGAGGGCCCTACGAGCAGTACTTC
>TRBJ2-1|many|TRBV29-1|.
CSVEAGINTQFF
TGCAGCGTTGAGGCCGGAATAAATACGCAGTTCTTC
>TRBJ2-1|few|TRBV5-4|.
CASTPVSHSYNEQFF
TGTGCCAGCACCCCCGTCTCACACTCCTACAATGAGCAGTTCTTC
>TRBJ2-1|few|TRBV7-9|TRBD2
CASSFALAVQFF
TGTGCCAGCAGCTTCGCACTAGCGGTTCAGTTCTTC
>TRBJ1-2|few|TRBV6-5|.
CASSLQGTRDYGYTF
TGTGCCAGCAGTCTGCAAGGCACCCGGGACTATGGCTACACCTTC
>TRBJ2-1|.|TRBV27|TRBD1
CASSETGGSLFYNEQFF
TGTGCCAGCAGCGAGACAGGGGGCTCACTATTCTACAATGAGCAGTTCTTC
>TRBJ2-1|few|TRBV5-1|TRBD2
CASSLGLAGVEEQFF
TGCGCCAGCAGCTTGGGACTAGCGGGAGTTGAGGAGCAGTTCTTC
>TRBJ2-2|few|TRBV20-1|.
CSARASTGELFF
TGCAGTGCTAGAGCTTCCACCGGGGAGCTGTTTTTT
>TRBJ1-2|.|TRBV20-1|.
CSARQDGDYGYTF
TGCAGTGCTAGACAAGACGGAGACTATGGCTACACCTTC
>TRBJ2-7|.|TRBV27|.
CASSPGASGEQYF
TGTGCCAGCAGCCCGGGAGCCTCGGGGGAGCAGTACTTC
>TRBJ2-7|.|TRBV5-1|TRBD2
CASSLGLAGEGYEQYF
TGCGCCAGCAGCTTGGGGCTAGCGGGAGAGGGATACGAGCAGTACTTC
>TRBJ2-4|few|TRBV10-3|.
CAISESKRGQILAKNIQYF
TGTGCCATCAGTGAGTCGAAACGGGGGCAGATCCTAGCCAAAAACATTCAGTACTTC
>TRBJ2-7|few|TRBV27|TRBD1
CASSLSRARGLPYEQYF
TGTGCCAGCAGTTTATCGAGAGCCAGGGGGTTGCCCTACGAGCAGTACTTC
>TRBJ2-3|few|TRBV24-1|TRBD2
CATTEESEREVGTDTQYF
TGTGCCACCACCGAGGAGTCGGAGCGGGAGGTCGGCACAGATACGCAGTATTTT
>TRBJ1-1|.|TRBV12-3/TRBV12-4|.
CASQYRTEAFF
TGTGCCAGCCAGTACCGGACAGAAGCTTTCTTT
>TRBJ2-2|few|TRBV7-9|TRBD2
CASSFTGSGENTGELFF
TGTGCCAGCAGCTTTACGGGTAGCGGGGAGAACACCGGGGAGCTGTTTTTT
>TRBJ2-1|many|TRBV24-1|.
CATSDPKWDEQFF
TGTGCCACCAGTGACCCCAAATGGGATGAGCAGTTCTTC
>TRBJ2-7|few|TRBV28|TRBD2
CASSPRDYETGEQYF
TGTGCCAGCAGTCCACGGGACTATGAGACGGGGGAGCAGTACTTC
>TRBJ1-2|once|TRBV20-1|TRBD1
CSANTGGQRHYGYTF
TGCAGTGCTAACACCGGGGGACAGCGACACTATGGCTACACCTTC
>TRBJ2-5|.|TRBV5-6|TRBD2
CASSEEGAGVYQETQYF
TGTGCCAGCAGCGAAGAAGGAGCGGGGGTGTACCAAGAGACCCAGTACTTC
>TRBJ2-7|few|TRBV7-6|TRBD1
CASSQRTGPDEQYF
TGTGCCAGCAGCCAAAGGACAGGGCCGGACGAGCAGTACTTC
>TRBJ1-1|many|TRBV5-5|.
CASSRTTGSEAFF
TGTGCCAGCAGCCGTACGACCGGGAGTGAAGCTTTCTTT
>TRBJ1-4|.|TRBV7-8|.
CASSPTPPNEKLFF
TGTGCCAGCAGCCCGACTCCTCCTAATGAAAAACTGTTTTTT
>TRBJ2-1|.|TRBV7-8|TRBD2
CASSPRGGIYNEQFF
TGTGCCAGCAGCCCTCGGGGGGGCATATACAATGAGCAGTTCTTC
>TRBJ2-7|few|TRBV20-1|.
CSGGNMGRQYF
TGCAGTGGAGGGAACATGGGTAGGCAGTACTTC
>TRBJ2-5|few|TRBV2|.
CASSEGYGGPETQYF
TGTGCCAGCAGTGAAGGGTACGGGGGGCCAGAGACCCAGTACTTC
>TRBJ2-7|.|TRBV4-1|.
CASSLEERTYEQYF
TGCGCCAGCAGCCTCGAGGAACGGACCTACGAGCAGTACTTC
>TRBJ2-7|.|TRBV12-3/TRBV12-4|TRBD1
CASSFVGDRGDQQYF
TGTGCCAGCAGTTTCGTGGGGGACAGGGGGGATCAGCAGTACTTC
>TRBJ2-7|few|TRBV20-1|.
CSARGLDRTYEQYF
TGCAGTGCTCGCGGACTGGACCGAACCTACGAGCAGTACTTC
>TRBJ2-2|few|TRBV7-9|.
CASSLASGSSTGELFF
TGTGCCAGCAGCTTAGCTAGCGGATCGTCCACCGGGGAGCTGTTTTTT
>TRBJ2-1|.|TRBV29-1|TRBD2
CSVGTSGTYNEQFF
TGCAGCGTAGGGACTAGCGGGACCTACAATGAGCAGTTCTTC
>TRBJ2-5|.|TRBV24-1|.
CATSEPDGRKETQYF
TGTGCCACCAGTGAACCAGATGGACGGAAAGAGACCCAGTACTTC
>TRBJ2-5|.|TRBV7-2|.
CDSSPWGTSYQETQYF
TGTGACAGCAGCCCATGGGGGACTTCCTACCAAGAGACCCAGTACTTC
>TRBJ2-3|many|TRBV4-1|TRBD2
CASSQEGLAGKDTQYF
TGCGCCAGCAGCCAAGAGGGACTAGCGGGGAAGGATACGCAGTATTTT
>TRBJ2-1|many|TRBV7-7|TRBD2
CASSLARPAGDPYNEQFF
TGTGCTAGCAGCTTAGCGCGCCCAGCGGGGGACCCCTACAATGAGCAGTTCTTC
>TRBJ2-1|.|TRBV24-1|.
CATRGDNEQFF
TGTGCCACCAGGGGGGACAATGAGCAGTTCTTC
>TRBJ2-1|.|TRBV7-2|TRBD1
CASSLGTGNEQFF
TGTGCCAGCAGCTTAGGGACAGGGAATGAGCAGTTCTTC
>TRBJ2-7|.|TRBV5-1|.
CASSLGQSYSYEQYF
TGCGCCAGCAGCTTGGGACAAAGTTACTCCTACGAGCAGTACTTC
>TRBJ2-5|.|TRBV5-1|TRBD2
CASSLRNSGGETQYF
TGCGCCAGCAGCTTGCGAAATAGCGGGGGGGAGACCCAGTACTTC
>TRBJ2-5|few|TRBV11-2|TRBD1
CASSSDRGWETQYF
TGTGCCAGCAGCTCGGACAGGGGCTGGGAGACCCAGTACTTC
>TRBJ2-7|few|TRBV4-1|.
CASSQDDVALGAGGSYEQYF
TGCGCCAGCAGCCAAGATGATGTCGCTCTCGGGGCAGGGGGGTCCTACGAGCAGTACTTC
>TRBJ2-4|few|TRBV11-3|TRBD1
CASSSLDRGRNIQYF
TGTGCCAGCAGCTCGCTAGACAGGGGGAGAAACATTCAGTACTTC
>TRBJ2-2|.|TRBV24-1|.
CATSDFLPQGRGELFF
TGTGCCACCAGTGATTTTCTGCCCCAGGGAAGGGGGGAGCTGTTTTTT
>TRBJ2-5|few|TRBV12-3/TRBV12-4|.
CATAPGGGEETQYF
TGTGCCACCGCGCCCGGGGGCGGGGAAGAGACCCAGTACTTC
>TRBJ2-7|few|TRBV2|.
CASSRGQFSEQYF
TGTGCCAGCAGTCGTGGACAGTTCTCCGAGCAGTACTTC
>TRBJ1-1|.|TRBV7-9|TRBD1
CASSTGGDNTEAFF
TGTGCCAGCAGTACAGGGGGCGATAACACTGAAGCTTTCTTT
>TRBJ1-1|few|TRBV28|.
CASSLRMVHRDTEAFF
TGTGCCAGCAGTTTAAGGATGGTTCATCGAGACACTGAAGCTTTCTTT
>TRBJ1-5|many|TRBV7-9|.
CASSLQTSNQPQHF
TGTGCCAGCAGTTTACAAACGAGCAATCAGCCCCAGCATTTT
>TRBJ2-2|.|TRBV10-3|.
CAASGTGELFF
TGTGCCGCCTCAGGGACCGGGGAGCTGTTTTTT
>TRBJ2-3|.|TRBV4-2|.
CASSHLDSPDTQYF
TGTGCCAGCAGCCACCTTGACAGCCCAGATACGCAGTATTTT
>TRBJ2-5|few|TRBV24-1|.
CATSDPGAQGRETQYF
TGTGCCACCAGTGACCCGGGGGCCCAGGGGAGAGAGACCCAGTACTTC
>TRBJ2-1|few|TRBV15|.
CATSISGRWFDEQFF
TGTGCCACCAGCATCTCGGGTAGGTGGTTCGATGAGCAGTTCTTC